This T cell receptor beta chain was found in a study of T cell repertoires in aging, cancer and after chemotherapy. The overall study: Donor ages fell into six groups from 30 or younger up to 70 or older. Paired samples before and after chemotherapy came from glioblastoma patients receiving temozolomide-based therapy. Overall study results and limits: Untreated cancer patients had significantly lower blood TCR diversity than age-matched healthy donors. Median generation probability rose over the chemotherapy interval in each cancer cohort, suggesting rebound thymic output.

With respect to this clonotype: The target antigen is unknown.

Peripheral blood genomic DNA, not sorted cells or RNA, was the template. Multiplex touch-down PCR with TRB-A/B primers amplified rearranged V-D-J TRB sequences. TCRdb re-called the multiplex PCR reads with MiXCR, one entry per CDR3 protein. This table has about 530 distinct CDR3 sequences, about 70% appearing once. There are 15 residues in the CDR3. Trimming cost V 5 bases and J 3 bases; bases outside gene matches: 5. Germline assignment: CDR1 LNHNV and CDR2 YYDKDF (reference sequence). The receptor was derived from a human donor with a solid tumor. The J gene is TRBJ2-1, the V gene TRBV15; 9 bases align to TRBD2. The sample was blood. The CDR3 loop is CATSPLAGVYNEQFF. In DNA, the CDR3 is TGTGCCACCAGCCCTTTAGCGGGAGTCTACAATGAGCAGTTCTTC.